This T cell receptor beta chain was observed in a study of T cells after yellow fever vaccination (dated by TCRdb to between 2018 and 2021). In terms of the full investigation: Libraries from fractions with low cell numbers were prepared with the SMART-Seq v4 Ultra Low Input RNA kit. Two healthy male donors, one aged 18 to 30 and one aged 30 to 39 years, made up the cohort. Blood samples were taken at several timepoints before and after primary and secondary immunization, and bulk PBMC replicates and cell subsets were isolated. To track T-cell clones before and after primary and booster YFV17D yellow fever vaccination, bulk TCR alpha and beta repertoires were sequenced longitudinally. Overall study outcomes, separate from this receptor: Compared with the primary T-cell response, the secondary T-cell response was faster but weaker, reaching its peak on day 5 rather than on day 15. Only a couple of donors were included in the study, so the extent to which the findings can be generalized is limited. Computational filtering was needed because FACS-sorted repertoires could contain abundant contaminating clonotypes from the bulk population. After the booster, most of the clones that had expanded following primary vaccination were detected again (96% of CD4 and around nine tenths of CD8), which suggests that memory was broadly maintained. A small fraction of clonotypes appeared in both the CD4 and CD8 compartments, likely as a result of convergent recombination.

Reading from cysteine to phenylalanine, the CDR3 counts 13 amino acids. The DNA shown is the 39-base CDR3, in frame from base 1. V loses 4 bases, J loses 9 bases, and the germline ends lie 12 bases apart. TCR cDNA was synthesized by 5'RACE template switching, through which a universal primer site and unique molecular identifiers were introduced. Priming for cDNA synthesis came from both the TCR alpha and TCR beta constant segments. Library amplification used two PCR steps, and the second PCR step added sample barcodes and sequencing adapters. Libraries were sequenced on Illumina HiSeq 2500 (2x100 bp) or NovaSeq (2x150 bp). Regarding the original processing steps: MIGEC was used to demultiplex reads and collapse the reads into UMI consensus sequences, and MiXCR was used for V(D)J alignment. Using edgeR on replicate PBMC samples, clonotypes were called vaccine-responding if FDR was below 0.01 and the log2 fold change was above 5 up to day 15. CD4 or CD8 identity was assigned to each bulk clonotype according to whether the clonotype was present at higher abundance in the sequenced CD4 repertoire or the sequenced CD8 repertoire. Using fastp at Q25 and MiXCR, TCRdb reprocessed the public reads and kept productive beta chains. Every CDR3 protein is listed once, alongside the most common genes and DNA of its rows. TCRdb's processing, not the authors', yielded these V and J calls. Counted in this sample were about 220,000 distinct CDR3 sequences; roughly 6.2% of them appeared once. The ten largest clones take up 1% to 1.2% of the sample.

The treatment or condition label, read with the paper, signifies: live attenuated yellow fever vaccine strain. A standard Ficoll-Paque protocol was used to isolate PBMCs from peripheral blood. Dynabeads CD4 and CD8 positive selection kits were used to isolate the CD4 and CD8 T-cell fractions. TriZol was used to extract RNA from bulk PBMCs, from CD4 and CD8 fractions, and from dextramer-positive and dextramer-negative fractions. Of note for this clonotype: No cognate antigen has been identified for it. No clone much larger than this one lies a single base away; base qualities are absent.

The sequence joins TRBV12-3 or TRBV12-4 to TRBJ2-2; there is no confident call for the D gene. The source material was CD4+ T cells sorted from PBMCs, sampled on the day of the yellow fever booster vaccination. This receptor was obtained from a man in his thirties or forties who received the YFV17D yellow fever vaccine. The nucleotides are TGTGCCAGCAGTTGGGTGGCTATCCGGGAGCTGTTTTTT. Its protein product is CASSWVAIRELFF.